A single T cell receptor beta chain is shown here with its context. There is no known antigen for this receptor. Base qualities were left out, and no much larger clone turns up one base away. This sample stems from a study of blood T cell repertoires in COVID-19 (dated by TCRdb to the early 2020s). As for the study more broadly: Samples covering the acute and convalescent phases of COVID-19 were provided by collaborators in the United States, Italy and Spain. The material from the prospective study consisted of cDNA or gDNA derived from T cells, B-cell-depleted T cells, or PBMCs. Deeply sampled blood TCRbeta repertoires from subjects exposed to, actively infected with, or recovered from COVID-19 were included in the dataset. The repertoires were released in a freely available public database meant as a resource for research on the immune response to SARS-CoV-2. Samples came from the ongoing ImmuneRACE study (first 160 participants) plus 1,254 subjects from 6 global collaborators. A de-identified subject ID, COVID-19 status, age in years and sex were almost always included in the sample metadata. Where HLA class I and class II types were available, the types were taken from metadata supplied by the sample provider, not from assay-based typing. Study-wide findings and limitations: Clinical and demographic metadata were provided uncurated, with the amount varying by source and participant.

At one collaborating source in Seattle, patients were enrolled during active infection and were followed longitudinally through the course of disease. The collaborating institutions used their own protocols to collect whole blood in K2EDTA tubes. For TCRbeta analysis, collaborator samples were shipped as frozen whole blood, as isolated PBMCs, or as DNA extracted from either sample type. V drops 3 bases and J drops 0 bases, leaving 9 bases in between. From the germline V gene (reference sequence), CDR1 is DFQATT and CDR2 is SNEGSKA. Measured from the cysteine to the phenylalanine, the CDR3 is 14 residues long. Only CDR3 DNA is held: 42 bases, read in frame from base 1. TCRbeta CDR3 regions were amplified from genomic DNA by means of the immunoSEQ Assay, a bias-controlled multiplex PCR. In the paper's pipeline: Within the assay, amplification of reference gene primers was used to estimate how many nucleated cells each sample contained. Sequence reads were collapsed and filtered to measure the absolute abundance of every unique TCRbeta CDR3 rearrangement. For each sample, productive Simpson clonality was calculated by taking the square root of Simpson's diversity index across productive rearrangements. TCRdb provides this immuneACCESS table in a form limited to in-frame rearrangements. Some clones are lacking; in checked studies, under half of them reflect an unresolved V gene, and why the rest are absent is not known. The V and J calls and clone size come from that table; D and trimming were worked out from the DNA. The sample table holds tens of thousands of clones, of which about 85% were seen once. The ten largest clones capture 20% to 25% of the sample.

The sample was peripheral blood. The TCR sequence derives from a woman at least 80 years old with COVID-19, enrolled during active disease. This chain is built from TRBV20-1 and TRBJ1-5; the D gene cannot be resolved reliably. The CDR3 here reads CSASGLNSNQPQHF. Read as DNA, the sequence is TGCAGTGCTAGTGGACTCAATAGCAATCAGCCCCAGCATTTT.